Given below is one T cell receptor (beta chain) in context. At one end, the junction sequence differs from germline, possibly due to a read error. Each sample had two DNA replicates, 0.5 ug blood or roughly 1.6 ug tissue. Libraries were prepared by immunoSEQ multiplex PCR; TCRdb keeps only in-frame clonotypes and omits some of them. The repertoire holds some 47,000 clones, with around 83% as singletons. This sample was taken from a study of early stage breast cancer tumors. Germline assignment: CDR1 SQVTM and CDR2 ANQGSEA. The CDR3 runs to 12 residues. This receptor was taken from a person aged 45 to 59 with breast cancer. The rearrangement uses TRBV29-1 and TRBJ2-3; 13 bases fit TRBD2. Sequencing was performed on blood. The CDR3 nucleotides read TGTGGACTAGCGGGAGTAACAGATACGCAGTATTTT. Amino acid sequence: CGLAGVTDTQYF.